Presented here are 14 T cell receptor beta chains from one specimen sequenced in a study of T cell repertoires in cytomegalovirus infection. Their specific antigens are unknown. TCRdb recomputed calls from the reads with MiXCR, one row per CDR3 protein. The sample has about 770,000 distinct CDR3 sequences, about 29% seen once. The sequences come from cultured CD8+ T cells from PBMCs, collected from culture after CMV antigen stimulation. These receptors all stem from a human donor in good health (CMV status not recorded). Some clones in this sample may be carry-over from other donors' samples.

This clonotype has just a few counts. The chain links TRBV29-1 to TRBJ1-2; TRBD1 agrees at 7 bases. V dropped 6 bases and J dropped 7; count of bases not matched to a gene: 17. Germline assignment: CDR1 SQVTM and CDR2 ANQGSEA. The CDR3 sequence is 15 residues long. CDR3 in DNA: TGCAGCGTCCAATACCGGGACAGAGGATTTGGTGGCTACACCTTC. It codes for CSVQYRDRGFGGYTF.

The CDR3 DNA follows: TGTGCCAGCAGCCCCCGGGACAGATCGAACACTGAAGCTTTCTTT. Amino acid sequence: CASSPRDRSNTEAFF. The chain uses TRBV7-9 and TRBJ1-1; 7 bases match TRBD1. The germline gives CDR1 SEHNR, CDR2 FQNEAQ (reference sequence). This CDR3 has 15 amino acids. Unmatched junction bases numbered 7, after V lost 5 bases and J lost 1 base.

The J gene is TRBJ2-3, the V gene TRBV9, with D maybe TRBD1 (5 bases). Germline V gene lookup returns CDR1 SGDLS and CDR2 YYNGEE. Trimming removed 0 bases from V and 2 bases from J, with 13 bases in between. CDR3 length: 16 amino acids. As DNA, the CDR3 is TGTGCCAGCAGCGTAGCCCAGGGAAGTACCACAGATACGCAGTATTTT. The encoded protein is CASSVAQGSTTDTQYF. Filled out from reference TRBV9 and TRBJ2-3, the complete variable domain reads DSGVTQTPKHLITATGQRVTLRCSPRSGDLSVYWYQQSLDQGLQFLIQYYNGEERAKGNILERFSAQQFPDLHSELNLSSLELGDSALYFCASSVAQGSTTDTQYFGPGTRLTVL.

The chain joins TRBV6-1 to TRBJ1-2; D ambiguous. CDR3 size: 12 residues. Looked up from germline, CDR1 is MNHNS and CDR2 is SASEGT. Between the trimmed V and J ends, which lost 6 bases and 4 bases, there was a span of 9 bases. CDR3 sequence: CASRGHLYGYTF. The CDR3 DNA follows: TGTGCCAGCAGAGGCCACCTCTATGGCTACACCTTC.

This chain links TRBV6-1 with TRBJ2-5; 9 positions match TRBD1. Per germline, CDR1 MNHNS and CDR2 SASEGT. Germline trimming cut 5 bases from V and 4 bases from J; bases unmatched to any gene: 8. There are 15 residues in the CDR3. In nucleotides, the CDR3 is TGTGCCAGCAGTTCCCCGACAGGGGGTAGAGAGACCCAGTACTTC. It codes for CASSSPTGGRETQYF.

This clonotype turned up a few times. The chain has TRBV7-9 and TRBJ1-2; 9 bases match TRBD1. The junction had 6 bases not matched to a gene; V was cut back by 5 bases and J by 2 bases. CDR1 SEHNR and CDR2 FQNEAQ come from the germline V gene (reference sequence). The CDR3 consists of 15 residues. CDR3 nucleotide sequence: TGTGCCAGCAGCCTCGGACAGGGGTGGAACTATGGCTACACCTTC. It translates to CASSLGQGWNYGYTF.

The rearrangement links TRBV15 to TRBJ2-7, with 11 bases identical to TRBD1. The CDR3 is 17 amino acids. J was trimmed by 0 bases and V by 1 base; bases with no gene match: 5. Germline V gene data show CDR1 as LNHNV and CDR2 as YYDKDF (reference sequence). In nucleotides, the CDR3 is TGTGCCACCAGCAGAGGGGACAGGGGGTCCCTCTCCTACGAGCAGTACGTC. Its protein product is CATSRGDRGSLSYEQYV.

This clonotype was recorded many times. This rearrangement joins TRBV19 to TRBJ1-1; D gene unclear. Per the germline V gene, CDR1 is LNHDA and CDR2 is SQIVND (reference sequence). There are 16 residues in the CDR3. The ends were cut back, 0 bases at V and 0 bases at J, with 11 bases in the middle. The CDR3 reads CASSIDPARMNTEAFF. The DNA for the CDR3 is TGTGCCAGTAGTATAGATCCCGCGAGGATGAACACTGAAGCTTTCTTT.

At least ten counts were recorded for this clonotype. V is TRBV7-2 and J is TRBJ2-3; no definite D call. The V and J ends lost 8 bases and 2 bases respectively, with 14 bases between them. The CDR3 length is 14 residues. CDR1 is SGHTA and CDR2 is FQGNSA in the germline V gene. The chain's CDR3 is CASLSTVLTDTQYF. The CDR3 coding sequence is TGTGCCAGCTTATCTACGGTACTCACAGATACGCAGTATTTT.

The chain has TRBV4-1 and TRBJ2-1; tentatively, D is TRBD1 or TRBD2 (5 bases each). V gave up 0 bases and J gave up 6 bases, with 15 bases separating them. CDR1 MGHRA and CDR2 YSYEKL come from the germline V gene. This CDR3 spans 16 amino acids. The CDR3: CASSQEWDPGINEQFF. CDR3 nucleotides: TGCGCCAGCAGCCAAGAGTGGGACCCAGGGATCAATGAGCAGTTCTTC.

V usage is TRBV20-1 and J usage is TRBJ2-1, with 7 bases that match TRBD1. Germline values: CDR1 DFQATT, CDR2 SNEGSKA (reference sequence). The J segment lost 9 bases and the V segment lost 2 bases, leaving 10 bases of the junction unmatched. The CDR3 is 14 residues long. Here the CDR3 reads CSARRDRDFGEQFF. The CDR3 DNA reads TGCAGTGCTAGACGTGACAGGGATTTTGGTGAGCAGTTCTTC.

CDR3 bases: TGCGCCAGCAGTGGATCCAGGGTGAATGAGCAGTTCTTC. Translated, it gives CASSGSRVNEQFF. The chain carries TRBV10-1 and TRBJ2-1; D is perhaps TRBD1 (5 bases). The CDR3 has 13 residues. Germline CDR1 reads WNHNN; CDR2 reads SYGVQD (reference sequence). V was shortened by 4 bases and J by 7 bases, with 11 bases between the two germline ends.

The chain recombines TRBV12-3 or TRBV12-4 with TRBJ2-3; possible D gene TRBD1, 7 bases. The CDR3 has 16 residues. V lost 5 bases and J 6 bases, leaving 21 bases between the germline ends. CDR3 DNA sequence: TGTGCCAGCAGTACCCCGGTTGGAGGGGGCCGGGATACGCAGTATTTT. This codes for CASSTPVGGGRDTQYF.

The gene calls are TRBV7-6 and TRBJ1-3; D is unresolved. The V end was cut by 5 bases, the J end by 4 bases, with 15 bases between. CDR1 and CDR2 (germline): SGHVS, FNYEAQ. This CDR3 has 15 residues. CDR3 sequence reads: CASSSLEGRGNTIYF. The CDR3 nucleotides are TGTGCCAGCAGCAGTTTGGAGGGCAGAGGAAACACCATATATTTT.